This T cell receptor (beta chain) was documented in a study of OX40 agonist ivuxolimab in advanced cancers. Whole-study context: Of mixed ages from about 23 to 90 and averaging around 60 years, the group was 65% to 85% male. Having had anti-PD-1, anti-PD-L1 or anti-CTLA-4 therapy before was allowed, and approximately 40% had some.

Clones were sequenced by immunoSEQ multiplex PCR, and TCRdb holds only the in-frame ones, with some missing. The table includes 65,000 to 85,000 clones, less than 85% detected once. This CDR3 comprises 15 residues. The germline gives CDR1 KGHSH, CDR2 LQKENI. Trimming shortened V by 5 bases and J by 2 bases, and 12 bases separated the two germline ends. The V call is TRBV18, the J call TRBJ1-4, with D unclear. The source was CD4+ or CD8+ T cells sorted from blood, collected in a trial of the OX40 agonist ivuxolimab. The TCR comes from an adult with an advanced solid tumor such as melanoma, head and neck, liver or kidney cancer. CDR3 loop: CASSTEGGTNEKLFF. CDR3 nucleotides: TGTGCCAGCTCAACGGAAGGTGGGACTAATGAAAAACTGTTTTTT.